The 2 T cell receptor beta chains below were found in one sample sequenced in a study of post-analysis software for immune sequencing data. Study observations and caveats: TRBV segments more frequent in patients than in controls numbered roughly 5 and included TRBV5-6, TRBV5-1 and TRBV20-1.

Sequencing libraries made from TCR beta cDNA carried unique molecular identifiers. TCRdb re-called the PCR reads with MiXCR, one entry per CDR3 protein. Among roughly 540,000 distinct CDR3 sequences, around 34% were seen once, and the ten largest hold approximately 6%. The antigens for these receptors are not known. The sequenced material came from blood. These receptors all come from a girl aged 2-17 years with multiple sclerosis.

The V call is TRBV6-6, the J call TRBJ1-3; the D is unclear. The CDR3 spans 14 residues. Between the trimmed V and J ends, which lost 0 bases and 0 bases, there was a span of 3 bases. Germline lookup yields CDR1 MNHNY and CDR2 SVGAGI (reference sequence). CDR3 in amino acids: CASSYSLSGNTIYF. For the CDR3, the DNA is TGTGCCAGCAGTTACTCACTCTCTGGAAACACCATATATTTT.

The chain links TRBV18 to TRBJ2-5, with D possibly being TRBD2 (5 bases). The V gene's germline CDR1 is KGHSH and CDR2 LQKENI. Trimming removed 3 bases at V and 5 bases at J, with 13 bases between. This CDR3 contains 14 residues. CDR3 nucleotide sequence: TGTGCCAGCTCACCTCTAGCCTCCGAGGAGACCCAGTACTTC. It is translated as CASSPLASEETQYF.